The 23 T cell receptor beta chains below all came from one sample that was sequenced in a study of sequential checkpoint blockade in melanoma. The table came from immunoSEQ multiplex PCR; TCRdb's copy has only in-frame clones and leaves some out. The profile shows about 14,000 clones, approximately 48% of them singletons. This sample's treatment: randomized to nivolumab then ipilimumab (arm A) or the reverse (arm B). Sequencing was performed on CD8+ T cells sorted from blood (inferred from file names), taken from a patient given nivolumab and ipilimumab in sequence. The source of these receptors is a human donor with melanoma.

The chain is built from TRBV28 and TRBJ1-2; 8 nucleotides align to TRBD1. The CDR3 loop spans 14 amino acids. Germline V gene data show CDR1 as MDHEN and CDR2 as SYDVKM. V gave up 3 bases and J gave up 4 bases; unmatched junction bases: 4. The CDR3 coding sequence is TGTGCCAGCAGTTTTGGGGGACAGGCCTATGGCTACACCTTC. Its translation is CASSFGGQAYGYTF.

This clone ranks as medium-sized. The chain joins TRBV2 to TRBJ1-1, with 8 bases fitting TRBD1. Germline V lookup: CDR1 SNHLY, CDR2 FYNNEI. Unmatched junction bases numbered 1, after V lost 4 bases and J lost 0 bases. The CDR3 is 14 residues long. CDR3 sequence reads: CASSGTGMNTEAFF. The DNA of the CDR3 is TGTGCCAGCAGTGGGACAGGGATGAACACTGAAGCTTTCTTT.

In its sample, this clone was seen a few times. V and J are TRBV13 and TRBJ2-7; D is possibly TRBD2 (5 bases). This CDR3 region has 14 residues. Trimming pared 2 bases from V and 2 bases from J, leaving 10 bases between. The germline gives CDR1 PRHDT, CDR2 FYEKMQ (reference sequence). The CDR3 region is CASSLSRGTYEQYF. The CDR3 nucleotides read TGTGCCAGCAGCTTATCCCGGGGAACCTACGAGCAGTACTTC.

The chain couples TRBV11-2 to TRBJ1-2, with a tentative D call TRBD1 (5 bases). The V gene's germline CDR1 is SGHAT and CDR2 FQNNGV. CDR3 size: 15 residues. The V end lost 0 bases, the J end lost 2 bases, and 10 bases lay between the germline ends. CDR3: CASSLDWGDNYGYTF. As DNA, the CDR3 is TGTGCCAGCAGCTTAGATTGGGGGGACAACTATGGCTACACCTTC.

The CDR3 nucleotides read TGTGCCAGCACCATCTCAGGGCCCCCAGGCAATCAGCCCCAGCATTTT. Amino acid sequence: CASTISGPPGNQPQHF. V gene TRBV27 combines with J gene TRBJ1-5; possibly TRBD1 for D (5 bases). The CDR3 extends over 16 amino acids. Germline V gene sequence: CDR1 MNHEY, CDR2 SMNVEV (reference sequence). The V and J ends lost 7 bases and 2 bases respectively, with 18 bases between them.

On this clone: Relative to the germline gene, one junction end is altered; a read error may explain this. This chain's CDR3 is CASSDSGTSADTQYF. The CDR3 DNA reads TGTGCCAGCAGTGACTCCGGGACTAGCGCAGATACGCAGTATTTT. The V and J genes are TRBV6-5 and TRBJ2-3; 10 positions match TRBD2. The CDR3 covers 15 residues. The V gene's germline CDR1 is MNHEY and CDR2 SVGAGI.

This clone is medium-sized in the sample. The chain is built from TRBV7-6 and TRBJ1-3; the match to TRBD1 covers 7 bases. CDR1 is SGHVS, CDR2 FNYEAQ, per germline. The CDR3 covers 17 residues. Trimming took 2 bases from V and 7 from J; bases not matched to a gene: 14. CDR3 nucleotides: TGTGCCAGCAGCTTACTTTCCCAAGGGGGCGGTTGGAACACCATATATTTT. Its translation is CASSLLSQGGGWNTIYF.

The chain uses TRBV5-6 and TRBJ1-4, with D possibly being TRBD1 (6 bases). The CDR3 covers 15 residues. Trimming shortened V by 0 bases and J by 8 bases, and 14 bases separated the two germline ends. Per germline, CDR1 SGHDT and CDR2 YYEEEE. The CDR3 spells CASSLETGLSEKLFF. DNA of the CDR3: TGTGCCAGCAGCTTGGAGACAGGTCTATCCGAAAAACTGTTTTTT. The entire variable domain, with the rest obtained from reference TRBV5-6 and TRBJ1-4, is as follows: DAGVTQSPTHLIKTRGQQVTLRCSPKSGHDTVSWYQQALGQGPQFIFQYYEEEERQRGNFPDRFSGHQFPNYSSELNVNALLLGDSALYLCASSLETGLSEKLFFGSGTQLSVL.

In this sample, this clone turned up a few times. The V and J genes are TRBV5-1 and TRBJ2-3; the D is unclear. The CDR3 is 14 amino acids. Trimming left V 0 bases short and J 5 bases short, with 10 bases between. Germline V gene sequence: CDR1 SGHRS, CDR2 YFSETQ. CDR3 coding DNA: TGCGCCAGCAGCTTGGTAGTTACCGGAGATACGCAGTATTTT. It specifies CASSLVVTGDTQYF.

This clone was picked up a small number of times. The chain is built from TRBV1 and TRBJ2-7; whether TRBD2, the table's D call, matches the DNA was not checked. TRBV1 is deemed a pseudogene. This CDR3 is built from 13 residues. The CDR3: CTSSLILASEQYF. CDR3 nucleotide sequence: TGCACCAGCAGCCTCATACTAGCGTCCGAGCAGTACTTC.

The rearrangement joins TRBV7-2 to TRBJ2-1; a possible D gene is TRBD2 (6 bases). V was trimmed by 1 base and J by 8 bases, leaving 12 bases between them. Germline V gene lookup returns CDR1 SGHTA and CDR2 FQGNSA. The CDR3 runs to 14 residues. The CDR3 sequence is CASSLDGSLDEQFF. CDR3 in DNA: TGTGCCAGCAGCTTAGACGGGAGTCTCGATGAGCAGTTCTTC.

The chain uses TRBV6-1 and TRBJ2-5, with 9 bases lining up with TRBD1. The J call may not be correct, given that the DNA end is closer to TRBJ2-7. The germline V gene encodes CDR1 MNHNS and CDR2 SASEGT. The CDR3 contains 16 residues. As DNA, the CDR3 is TGTGCCAGCAGTGAAGAGGACAGGGGAGCAACCTACGAGCAGTACTTC. Translated, it gives CASSEEDRGATYEQYF.

The chain employs TRBV7-9 and TRBJ2-7, with 8 bases lining up with TRBD2. This CDR3 comprises 14 residues. Germline V CDR1 and CDR2: SEHNR, FQNEAQ (reference sequence). V was pared by 3 bases and J by 5 bases, with 6 bases of the junction left unmatched. In DNA, the CDR3 is TGTGCCAGCAGCTTGGGCGGGGGGTCCCACGAGCAGTACTTC. It specifies CASSLGGGSHEQYF.

The chain carries TRBV6-5 and TRBJ2-7; D perhaps matches TRBD2 (5 bases). CDR3 length: 16 residues. CDR1 is MNHEY, CDR2 SVGAGI, per germline. Deletions cut 0 bases from V and 0 bases from J, with 12 bases between. The CDR3 region is CASSYSMAGSSYEQYF. CDR3 sequence (DNA): TGTGCCAGCAGTTACTCGATGGCGGGTAGCTCCTACGAGCAGTACTTC.

This clone was counted only a few times. This chain joins TRBV4-1 and TRBJ1-2; possible D gene TRBD1, 5 bases. The V gene lost 1 base and the J gene lost 2 bases, with 8 bases spanning the gap. Looked up from germline, CDR1 is MGHRA and CDR2 is YSYEKL. This CDR3 has 14 residues. CDR3 residues: CASSQAEGNYGYTF. CDR3 DNA sequence: TGCGCCAGCAGCCAAGCGGAGGGGAACTATGGCTACACCTTC.

The CDR3 spells CASSLTGGSHGYTF. The CDR3 DNA sequence: TGTGCCAGCAGTTTAACCGGGGGAAGTCATGGCTACACCTTC. The chain carries TRBV27 and TRBJ1-2; tentative D call: TRBD1 (5 bases). Germline CDR1 reads MNHEY; CDR2 reads SMNVEV (reference sequence). The CDR3 is 14 amino acids. Trimming removed 2 bases at V and 6 bases at J, with 13 bases between.

The V call is TRBV6-5, the J call TRBJ2-7, with TRBD2 identical over 8 bases. Germline CDR1 reads MNHEY; CDR2 reads SVGAGI. V dropped 5 bases and J dropped 6; count of bases not matched to a gene: 6. CDR3 length: 13 residues. CDR3 nucleotide sequence: TGTGCCAGCAGTGAAGCGGGGGATTTCGAGCAGTACTTC. This translates into CASSEAGDFEQYF.

Only a few counts were recorded for this clone. The genes are TRBV7-9 and TRBJ2-1, with no clear D. CDR1 and CDR2 (germline): SEHNR, FQNEAQ (reference sequence). There are 13 residues in the CDR3. V gave up 7 bases and J gave up 5 bases, with 12 bases separating them. The CDR3: CASILTNDNEQFF. DNA of the CDR3: TGTGCCAGCATACTAACCAATGACAATGAGCAGTTCTTC. The full variable domain, rest sourced from reference TRBV7-9 and TRBJ2-1, is DTGVSQNPRHKITKRGQNVTFRCDPISEHNRLYWYRQTLGQGPEFLTYFQNEAQLEKSRLLSDRFSAERPKGSFSTLEIQRTEQGDSAMYLCASILTNDNEQFFGPGTRLTVL.

The chain employs TRBV6-1 and TRBJ2-7; 8 bases line up with TRBD1. This CDR3 region has 15 residues. Germline trimming cut 4 bases from V and 3 bases from J; bases unmatched to any gene: 8. Germline CDR1 is MNHNS and CDR2 is SASEGT. For the CDR3, the DNA is TGTGCCAGCAGTGGGGCATCGGACAGGGACTACGAGCAGTACTTC. This codes for CASSGASDRDYEQYF.

This rearrangement joins TRBV5-4 to TRBJ2-5; 10 bases are shared with TRBD2. Trimming removed 4 bases from V and 2 bases from J; junction bases left unmatched: 5. The germline CDR1 and CDR2 sequences are SGHNT and YYREEE (reference sequence). The CDR3 spans 15 residues. As DNA, the CDR3 is TGTGCCAGCAGCAAAAAACTAGCGGGGCAAGAGACCCAGTACTTC. Translating gives CASSKKLAGQETQYF.

This sequence joins TRBV11-2 and TRBJ2-4; TRBD1 agrees at 7 bases. The CDR3 loop spans 13 amino acids. V shed 5 bases and J 10 bases; nucleotides not matched to a gene: 8. Germline V CDR1 and CDR2: SGHAT, FQNNGV. For the CDR3, the DNA is TGTGCCAGCAGCCGAGCTACACAGGGGATTCAGTACTTC. Its translation: CASSRATQGIQYF.

This clone was detected only a few times. V and J are TRBV27 and TRBJ1-2, with TRBD1 identical over 8 bases. V lost 5 bases, J lost 6 bases, and 2 bases stayed unmatched. Per the germline V gene, CDR1 is MNHEY and CDR2 is SMNVEV (reference sequence). The CDR3 sequence is 12 residues long. The DNA of the CDR3 is TGTGCCAGCAGTACAGGGGGAGATGGCTACACCTTC. Amino acids: CASSTGGDGYTF.

The genes are TRBV27 and TRBJ1-1; D is unresolved. Trimming removed 2 bases at V and 0 bases at J, with 4 bases between. The CDR3 contains 13 residues. Germline CDR1 is MNHEY and CDR2 is SMNVEV (reference sequence). CDR3 region: CASSLNLNTEAFF. The CDR3 DNA follows: TGTGCCAGCAGTTTAAACTTGAACACTGAAGCTTTCTTT.